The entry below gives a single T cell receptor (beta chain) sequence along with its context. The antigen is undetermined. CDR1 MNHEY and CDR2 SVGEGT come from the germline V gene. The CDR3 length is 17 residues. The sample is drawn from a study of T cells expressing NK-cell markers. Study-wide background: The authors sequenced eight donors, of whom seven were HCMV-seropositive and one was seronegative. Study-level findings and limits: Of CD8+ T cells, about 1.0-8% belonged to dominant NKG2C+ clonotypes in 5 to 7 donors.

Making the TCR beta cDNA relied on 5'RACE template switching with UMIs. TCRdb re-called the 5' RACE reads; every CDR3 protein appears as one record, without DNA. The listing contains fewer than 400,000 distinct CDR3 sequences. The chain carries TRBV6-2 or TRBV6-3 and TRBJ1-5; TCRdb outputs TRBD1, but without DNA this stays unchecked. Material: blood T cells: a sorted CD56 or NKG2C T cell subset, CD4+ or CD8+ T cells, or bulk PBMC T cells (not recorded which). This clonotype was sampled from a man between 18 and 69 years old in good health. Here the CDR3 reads CASRTLGGGGANQPQHF.